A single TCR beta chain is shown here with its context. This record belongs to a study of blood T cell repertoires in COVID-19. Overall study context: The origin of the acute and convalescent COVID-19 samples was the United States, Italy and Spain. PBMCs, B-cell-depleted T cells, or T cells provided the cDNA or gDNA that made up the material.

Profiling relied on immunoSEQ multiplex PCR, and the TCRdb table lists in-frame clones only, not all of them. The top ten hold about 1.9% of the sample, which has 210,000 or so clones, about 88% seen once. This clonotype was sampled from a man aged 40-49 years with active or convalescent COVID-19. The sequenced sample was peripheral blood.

The CDR3 sequence is CASSPDSYNEQFF. The CDR3 DNA follows: TGTGCCAGCTCACCGGACAGCTACAATGAGCAGTTCTTC. The V and J genes are TRBV18 and TRBJ2-1; D might be TRBD1 (6 bases). The CDR3 is 13 amino acids. V was clipped by 3 bases and J by 3 bases, with 6 bases between them. Germline loops: CDR1 KGHSH, CDR2 LQKENI.